Presented here are 22 T cell receptor beta chains from one specimen sequenced in a study of T cell responses to AZD1222 COVID-19 vaccine. Repertoires were generated with immunoSEQ multiplex PCR, while TCRdb's copy carries only in-frame clones and drops some. Of more than 95,000 clones in the sample, approximately 89% were seen once. The specimen was peripheral blood, collected on day 0 of AZD1222 vaccination. These receptors all stem from an adult in good health.

The chain uses TRBV5-6 and TRBJ1-1; no clear D gene. The CDR3 length is 15 residues. Germline-derived CDR1 and CDR2 are SGHDT and YYEEEE. The V gene lost 1 base and the J gene lost 4 bases, with 14 bases spanning the gap. CDR3 sequence (DNA): TGTGCCAGCAGCTTGTTTTCAGCTTTGGGCACTGAAGCTTTCTTT. Its translation: CASSLFSALGTEAFF.

The chain combines TRBV2 with TRBJ2-7; 14 positions agree with TRBD2. The length of the CDR3 is 16 residues. The trim removed 4 bases at V and 4 bases at J, leaving 6 bases unmatched. Germline V gene sequence: CDR1 SNHLY, CDR2 FYNNEI. CDR3 region: CASSARGTSGGYEQYF. The CDR3 DNA sequence: TGTGCCAGCAGTGCCCGCGGGACTAGCGGGGGTTACGAGCAGTACTTC. Full variable domain (missing parts from reference TRBV2 and TRBJ2-7): EPEVTQTPSHQVTQMGQEVILRCVPISNHLYFYWYRQILGQKVEFLVSFYNNEISEKSEIFDDQFSVERPDGSNFTLKIRSTKLEDSAMYFCASSARGTSGGYEQYFGPGTRLTVT.

The rearrangement uses TRBV18 and TRBJ2-7, with a weak D call TRBD2 (6 bases). The CDR3 is 14 amino acids. Germline assignment: CDR1 KGHSH and CDR2 LQKENI. The V gene lost 1 base and the J gene lost 3 bases, with 10 bases spanning the gap. The CDR3 loop is CASSPRGVGYEQYF. In nucleotides, the CDR3 is TGTGCCAGCTCACCACGGGGGGTTGGCTACGAGCAGTACTTC.

This clone was seen a handful of times. The chain employs TRBV5-1 and TRBJ1-1; 9 bases agree with TRBD1. V lost 4 bases and J lost 2; bases outside the gene matches: 3. The CDR3 totals 14 residues. Germline V lookup: CDR1 SGHRS, CDR2 YFSETQ. CDR3 sequence (DNA): TGCGCCAGCAGCCCGGGACAGGGAAACACTGAAGCTTTCTTT. It yields the protein CASSPGQGNTEAFF.

This clone was seen more than once but under ten times. The genes are TRBV5-1 and TRBJ2-7; D not certain. The CDR3 covers 14 residues. Trimming left V 0 bases short and J 3 bases short, with 10 bases between. Germline V lookup: CDR1 SGHRS, CDR2 YFSETQ. CDR3 nucleotide sequence: TGCGCCAGCAGCTTGGGTCCTAACAACTACGAGCAGTACTTC. Translation: CASSLGPNNYEQYF.

This chain joins TRBV18 and TRBJ2-2, with D maybe TRBD2 (6 bases). Looked up from germline, CDR1 is KGHSH and CDR2 is LQKENI. Trimming took off 6 bases at V and 2 bases at J, with 10 bases between the two ends. The CDR3 spans 14 residues. The CDR3 coding sequence is TGTGCCAGCTCGCCGGGACTCAACACCGGGGAGCTGTTTTTT. Encoded protein: CASSPGLNTGELFF.

This chain joins TRBV5-1 and TRBJ1-4; possible D gene TRBD1, 5 bases. The CDR3 consists of 16 residues. CDR1 is SGHRS, CDR2 YFSETQ, per germline. The V gene lost 4 bases and the J gene lost 4 bases, with 17 bases spanning the gap. CDR3 in amino acids: CASSRVGEGYNEKLFF. DNA for the CDR3: TGCGCCAGCAGCCGCGTAGGGGAGGGATATAATGAAAAACTGTTTTTT.

The gene calls are TRBV4-2 and TRBJ2-3; tentative D call: TRBD1 (6 bases). The CDR3 loop spans 16 amino acids. CDR1 is LGHNA and CDR2 is YNFKEQ in the germline V gene. V lost 3 bases, J lost 5 bases, and 18 bases lay in between. The CDR3 spells CASSQVWGPGVDTQYF. CDR3 nucleotides: TGTGCCAGCAGCCAGGTGTGGGGGCCCGGGGTAGATACGCAGTATTTT.

The CDR3 DNA sequence: TGTGCCATCGGGGACACTCTCTCCTACGAGCAGTACTTC. Translating gives CAIGDTLSYEQYF. This sequence joins TRBV10-3 and TRBJ2-7, with D perhaps TRBD1 (6 bases). The germline gives CDR1 ENHRY, CDR2 SYGVKD. The CDR3 runs 13 residues. V lost 8 bases, J lost 0 bases, and 11 bases lay in between.

The chain recombines TRBV11-2 with TRBJ1-3; 8 nucleotides agree with TRBD1. CDR3 size: 15 residues. J gave up 4 bases and V 5 bases, and 7 bases lay outside the gene matches. Germline V lookup: CDR1 SGHAT, CDR2 FQNNGV. CDR3 protein: CASSQDRVGGNTIYF. The CDR3 nucleotides read TGTGCCAGCAGCCAGGACAGGGTGGGAGGAAACACCATATATTTT.

This chain connects TRBV19 to TRBJ2-1; 10 bases are shared with TRBD2. V was pared by 6 bases and J by 7 bases, with 6 bases of the junction left unmatched. The CDR3 loop spans 14 amino acids. The V gene's germline CDR1 is LNHDA and CDR2 SQIVND (reference sequence). For the CDR3, the DNA is TGTGCCAGTAGGCTTAGCGGGGGGAGGAATGAGCAGTTCTTC. Amino acid sequence: CASRLSGGRNEQFF.

The chain uses TRBV19 and TRBJ1-4, with TRBD1 identical over 8 bases. Germline lookup yields CDR1 LNHDA and CDR2 SQIVND (reference sequence). This CDR3 contains 15 residues. The V gene end was trimmed by 7 bases and the J gene end by 3 bases; junction bases not matched to a gene: 7. The DNA for the CDR3 is TGTGCCAGTAAAGACAGGGGATCGGCTAATGAAAAACTGTTTTTT. It codes for CASKDRGSANEKLFF. Drawing the rest from reference TRBV19 and TRBJ1-4, the complete variable domain is DGGITQSPKYLFRKEGQNVTLSCEQNLNHDAMYWYRQDPGQGLRLIYYSQIVNDFQKGDIAEGYSVSREKKESFPLTVTSAQKNPTAFYLCASKDRGSANEKLFFGSGTQLSVL.

The chain recombines TRBV6-5 with TRBJ1-2; 8 bases fit TRBD1. The CDR3 runs 13 residues. Germline loops: CDR1 MNHEY, CDR2 SVGAGI. J gave up 3 bases and V 5 bases, and 2 bases lay outside the gene matches. The CDR3 protein is CASSNRGDYGYTF. The CDR3 DNA sequence: TGTGCCAGCAGTAACAGGGGGGACTATGGCTACACCTTC.

This CDR3 is CASGGQGTDTQYF. DNA for the CDR3: TGTGCCAGCGGAGGACAGGGCACAGATACGCAGTATTTT. This chain joins TRBV25-1 and TRBJ2-3; 7 nucleotides align to TRBD1. Trimming took 8 bases from V and 1 from J; bases not matched to a gene: 3. Germline CDR1 and CDR2: MGHDK and SYGVNS. The CDR3 is made up of 13 amino acids.

The genes are TRBV11-2 and TRBJ2-1; D is uncertain. The CDR3 runs 13 residues. V was trimmed by 5 bases and J by 6 bases, leaving 11 bases between them. Germline lookup yields CDR1 SGHAT and CDR2 FQNNGV. The CDR3 protein is CASSRGAANEQFF. CDR3 sequence (DNA): TGTGCCAGCAGCCGCGGCGCCGCCAATGAGCAGTTCTTC.

The genes are TRBV4-1 and TRBJ2-7; D ambiguous. Germline V gene data show CDR1 as MGHRA and CDR2 as YSYEKL. The CDR3 contains 14 residues. V was pared by 0 bases and J by 2 bases, with 8 bases between. CDR3 sequence reads: CASSQELKPYEQYF. Here the CDR3 DNA reads TGCGCCAGCAGCCAAGAACTGAAGCCCTACGAGCAGTACTTC.

This chain links TRBV5-5 with TRBJ2-7; no firm D call. Per germline, CDR1 SGHKS and CDR2 YYEKEE (reference sequence). Trimming removed 8 bases from V and 10 bases from J, with 10 bases in between. This CDR3 has 9 amino acids. DNA for the CDR3: TGTGCCAGGTTCGGAGCCCAGTACTTC. Protein: CARFGAQYF.

CDR3 DNA sequence: TGTGCCAGCAGCCGTGTCGGTACTACAAGCAATCAGCCCCAGCATTTT. This gives the protein CASSRVGTTSNQPQHF. This chain links TRBV7-8 with TRBJ1-5; D is unresolved. Germline V gene data show CDR1 as SGHVS and CDR2 as FQNEAQ. The CDR3 is made up of 16 amino acids. Trimming took off 5 bases at V and 1 base at J, with 15 bases between the two ends.

V and J are TRBV9 and TRBJ1-1, with TRBD1 as a possible D gene (6 bases). The germline V gene encodes CDR1 SGDLS and CDR2 YYNGEE. The V end lost 4 bases, the J end lost 1 base, and 11 bases lay between the germline ends. This CDR3 is 14 amino acids long. The CDR3 DNA sequence: TGTGCCAGCAGCATCGGGACACCGAACACTGAAGCTTTCTTT. It specifies CASSIGTPNTEAFF. The whole variable domain, remainder taken from reference TRBV9 and TRBJ1-1, is DSGVTQTPKHLITATGQRVTLRCSPRSGDLSVYWYQQSLDQGLQFLIQYYNGEERAKGNILERFSAQQFPDLHSELNLSSLELGDSALYFCASSIGTPNTEAFFGQGTRLTVV.

The chain employs TRBV11-3 and TRBJ2-3; no definite D call. The CDR3 runs to 13 residues. CDR1 and CDR2 (germline): SGHNT, YENEEA. V was clipped by 1 base and J by 8 bases, with 10 bases between them. CDR3 DNA sequence: TGTGCCAGCAGCTTAGCGGGCCTCGGTACGCAGTATTTT. Protein: CASSLAGLGTQYF.

The chain employs TRBV25-1 and TRBJ1-1; 8 bases match TRBD1. The trim removed 7 bases at V and 0 bases at J, leaving 1 base unmatched. Germline V gives CDR1 MGHDK, CDR2 SYGVNS. The CDR3 has 13 amino acids. CDR3: CASKDRVNTEAFF. DNA for the CDR3: TGTGCCAGCAAGGACAGGGTGAACACTGAAGCTTTCTTT.

V is TRBV1 and J is TRBJ2-5. TRBV1 is reported as a pseudogene. The CDR3 contains 17 residues. CDR3 DNA sequence: TGCACCAGCAGCCAAGTGGTTGGGGGGCCGAAGGTAGAGACCCAGTACTTC. This encodes CTSSQVVGGPKVETQYF.